This record concerns one TCR beta chain sequence. Its target antigen remains unknown. No base quality information exists; no much larger clone differs at one position. From the cysteine through the phenylalanine, the CDR3 covers 16 amino acids. Only CDR3 DNA is held: 48 bases, read in frame from base 1. Clipping removes 1 base from V and 4 bases from J, with 7 as the unmatched junction base count. The germline V gene supplies CDR1 MNHNS and CDR2 SASEGT. These data come from a study of memory CD4+ T cells and cytomegalovirus serostatus (dated by TCRdb to between 2019 and 2020). In the study overall: The cohort comprised around 35 healthy Belgian adults, 9 CMV seropositive and around 24 CMV seronegative. CD4+ memory TCRbeta repertoires of a Belgian cohort with known cytomegalovirus serostatus were sequenced in order to replicate a published TCR-based CMV serostatus classifier. Study-wide findings and limitations: On the Belgian cohort, the classifier based on the original framework reached a median bootstrapped AUC of 0.95, with a 95% CI of 0.76-1.00. CMV serostatus prediction reached a median bootstrapped AUC of about 0.95 with the original framework and 0.75 to 0.92 with a US-trained random forest. Only CD4+CD45RO+ memory cells were sequenced, in contrast to the original study, in which naive and memory CD4+ and CD8+ populations were covered. Among the 150 to 200 previously reported CMV-associated TCRbeta sequences, some 70 showed up in the CD4+ memory repertoires, with each one found in between one and five individuals. The results were interpreted as suggesting that the CMV-associated TCR signature is largely present in the CD4+ memory repertoire.

A FACSAria II was used to sort memory CD4+ T cells, defined as single viable CD3+CD4+CD8-CD45RO+ cells. To determine CMV serostatus, a Roche Elecsys assay was used that detects serum IgG against CMV pp150, pp28, p38 and p52. Following thawing, total CD4+ T cells were enriched through positive selection using CD4 magnetic microbeads. The samples came from a different study that was designed specifically to examine the CD4+ T cell memory repertoire. Peripheral blood mononuclear cells were isolated and cryopreserved according to standard operating procedures, and serum was stored at -80 degrees C. CD3-PerCP (BW264/56), CD4-APC (RPA-T4), CD45RO-PE (UCHT1) and CD8-Pacific Orange (3B5) antibodies were used for staining, and non-viable cells were excluded with Sytox blue. Genomic DNA was extracted from sorted cells with the Quick-DNA Microprep Kit. TCRbeta DNA was amplified with the immunoSEQ hsTCRbeta kit following the manufacturer's protocol. An Illumina MiSeq instrument was used to sequence the TCRbeta libraries. Per the original workflow: Once out-of-frame sequences had been removed, approximately 2,000,000 distinct TCRbeta sequences were left, which works out to an average of around 73,000 per individual. Each individual was scored using the number of 150 to 200 previously reported CMV-associated TCRbeta sequences that the individual carried and the total number of productive distinct TCRbeta sequences. A beta-binomial model was reimplemented in Python, and scikit-learn random forests with default parameters were trained on data from the US cohort. On the Belgian cohort, classifier performance was reported as the median AUC, along with percentile confidence intervals, across 10,000 bootstrap iterations. The source is immuneACCESS, and TCRdb retained only in-frame sequences with V and J called. Part of the clones is not carried over; for the studies checked, unresolved V genes explain less than half of this, and the remainder is unexplained. V and J calls and clone size are given by that table; D and trimming were obtained from the DNA. This sample holds approximately 92,000 clones; 80% were observed only once. The leading ten clones occupy around 3.6% of the sample.

The V gene is TRBV6-1 and the J gene is TRBJ2-7; TRBD1 matches 10 bases in the middle. This sequence was found in an adult in good health and CMV-seropositive. The material sequenced was memory CD4+ T cells from blood. The DNA sequence is as follows: TGTGCCAGCAGTGAAGGAGGACCGGGACAGGGGTACGAGCAGTACTTC. Its translation is CASSEGGPGQGYEQYF.